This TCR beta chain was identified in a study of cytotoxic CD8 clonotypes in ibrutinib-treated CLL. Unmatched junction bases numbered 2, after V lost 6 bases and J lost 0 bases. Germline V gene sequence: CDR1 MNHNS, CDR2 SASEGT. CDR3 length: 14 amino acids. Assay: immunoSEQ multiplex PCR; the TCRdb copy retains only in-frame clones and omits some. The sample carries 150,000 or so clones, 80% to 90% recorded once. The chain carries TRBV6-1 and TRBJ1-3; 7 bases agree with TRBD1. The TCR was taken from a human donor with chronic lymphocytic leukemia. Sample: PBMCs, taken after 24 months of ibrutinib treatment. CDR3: CASRDRDSGNTIYF. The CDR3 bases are TGTGCCAGCAGAGACAGGGACTCTGGAAACACCATATATTTT.